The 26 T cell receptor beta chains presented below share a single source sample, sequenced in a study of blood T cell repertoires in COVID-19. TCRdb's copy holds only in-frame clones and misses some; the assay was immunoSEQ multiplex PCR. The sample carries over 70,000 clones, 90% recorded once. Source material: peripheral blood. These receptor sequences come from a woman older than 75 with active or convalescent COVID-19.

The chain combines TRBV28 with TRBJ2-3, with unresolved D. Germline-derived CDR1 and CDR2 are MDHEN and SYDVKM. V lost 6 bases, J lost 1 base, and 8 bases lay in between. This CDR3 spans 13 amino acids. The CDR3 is CASRRQGTDTQYF. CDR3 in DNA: TGTGCCAGCAGACGGCAGGGCACAGATACGCAGTATTTT. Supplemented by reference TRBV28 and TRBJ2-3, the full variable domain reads DVKVTQSSRYLVKRTGEKVFLECVQDMDHENMFWYRQDPGLGLRLIYFSYDVKMKEKGDIPEGYSVSREKKERFSLILESASTNQTSMYLCASRRQGTDTQYFGPGTRLTVL.

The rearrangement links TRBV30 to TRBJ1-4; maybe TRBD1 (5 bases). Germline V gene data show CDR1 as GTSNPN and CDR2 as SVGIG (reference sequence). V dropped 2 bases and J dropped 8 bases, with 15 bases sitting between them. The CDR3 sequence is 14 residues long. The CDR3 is CAWSIFRDGEKLFF. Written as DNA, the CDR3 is TGTGCCTGGAGTATATTCAGGGATGGAGAAAAACTGTTTTTT.

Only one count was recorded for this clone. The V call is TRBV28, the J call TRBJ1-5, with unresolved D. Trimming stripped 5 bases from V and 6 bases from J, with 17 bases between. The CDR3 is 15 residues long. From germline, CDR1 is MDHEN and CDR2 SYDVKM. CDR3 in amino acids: CASSPPESGGQPQHF. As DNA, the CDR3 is TGTGCCAGCAGTCCGCCCGAGTCTGGCGGTCAGCCCCAGCATTTT.

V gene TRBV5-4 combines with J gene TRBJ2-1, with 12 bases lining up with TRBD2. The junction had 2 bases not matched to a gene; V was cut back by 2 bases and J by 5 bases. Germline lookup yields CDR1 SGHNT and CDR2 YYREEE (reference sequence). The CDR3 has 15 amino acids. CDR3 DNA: TGTGCCAGCAGCTTTAGGACTAGCGGGAACAATGAGCAGTTCTTC. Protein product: CASSFRTSGNNEQFF.

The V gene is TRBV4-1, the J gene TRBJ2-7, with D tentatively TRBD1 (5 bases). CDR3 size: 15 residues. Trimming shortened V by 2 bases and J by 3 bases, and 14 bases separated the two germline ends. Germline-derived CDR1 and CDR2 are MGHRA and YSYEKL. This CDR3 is CASSQYSWGSYEQYF. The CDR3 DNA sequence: TGCGCCAGCAGCCAATATTCGTGGGGCAGCTACGAGCAGTACTTC.

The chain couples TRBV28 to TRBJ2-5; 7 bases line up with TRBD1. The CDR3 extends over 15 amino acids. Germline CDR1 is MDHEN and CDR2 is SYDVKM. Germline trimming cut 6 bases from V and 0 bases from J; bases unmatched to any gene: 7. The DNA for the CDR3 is TGTGCCAGCAGCAAGGACAGGTCGTACCAAGAGACCCAGTACTTC. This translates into CASSKDRSYQETQYF.

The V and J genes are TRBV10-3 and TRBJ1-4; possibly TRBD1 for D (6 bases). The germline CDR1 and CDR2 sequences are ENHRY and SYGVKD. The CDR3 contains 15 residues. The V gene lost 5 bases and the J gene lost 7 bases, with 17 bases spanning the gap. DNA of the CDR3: TGTGCCATCAGTTCCCAGGACAGCGGGGGTGAAAAACTGTTTTTT. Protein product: CAISSQDSGGEKLFF.

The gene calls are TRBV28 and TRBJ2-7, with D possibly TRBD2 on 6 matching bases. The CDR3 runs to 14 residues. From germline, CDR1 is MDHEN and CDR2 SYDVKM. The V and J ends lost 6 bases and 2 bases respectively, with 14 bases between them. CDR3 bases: TGTGCCAGCAGGCTCGGGGGAATAACCTACGAGCAGTACTTC. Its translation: CASRLGGITYEQYF.

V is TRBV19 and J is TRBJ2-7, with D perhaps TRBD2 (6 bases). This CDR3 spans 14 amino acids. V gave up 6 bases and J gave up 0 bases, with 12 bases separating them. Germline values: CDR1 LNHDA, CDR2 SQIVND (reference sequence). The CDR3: CASSVAGNSYEQYF. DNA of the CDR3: TGTGCCAGTAGCGTTGCGGGGAACTCCTACGAGCAGTACTTC.

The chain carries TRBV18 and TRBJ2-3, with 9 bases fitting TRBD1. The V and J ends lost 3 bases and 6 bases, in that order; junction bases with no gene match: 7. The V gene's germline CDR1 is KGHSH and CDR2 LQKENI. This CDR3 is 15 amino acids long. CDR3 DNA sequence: TGTGCCAGCTCACCCCAAGACAGGGGGGCCGATACGCAGTATTTT. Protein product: CASSPQDRGADTQYF.

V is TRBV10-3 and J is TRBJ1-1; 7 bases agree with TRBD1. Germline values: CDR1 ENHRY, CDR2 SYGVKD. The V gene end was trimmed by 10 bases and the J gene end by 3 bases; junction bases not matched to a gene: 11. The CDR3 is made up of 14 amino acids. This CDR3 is CATCEGAPDTEAFF. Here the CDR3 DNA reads TGTGCCACGTGTGAGGGGGCGCCGGACACTGAAGCTTTCTTT.

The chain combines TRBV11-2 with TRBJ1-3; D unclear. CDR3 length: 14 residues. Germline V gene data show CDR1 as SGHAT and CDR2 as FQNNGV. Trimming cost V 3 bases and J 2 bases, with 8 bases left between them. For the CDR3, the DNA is TGTGCCAGCAGCTTGTTCAGGACTGGAAACACCATATATTTT. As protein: CASSLFRTGNTIYF.

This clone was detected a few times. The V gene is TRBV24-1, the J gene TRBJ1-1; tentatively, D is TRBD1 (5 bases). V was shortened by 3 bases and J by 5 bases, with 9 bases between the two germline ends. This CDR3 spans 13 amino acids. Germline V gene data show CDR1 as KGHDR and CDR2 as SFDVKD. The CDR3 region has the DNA TGTGCCACCAGTGATGCCAGGGAAACTGAAGCTTTCTTT. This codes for CATSDARETEAFF.

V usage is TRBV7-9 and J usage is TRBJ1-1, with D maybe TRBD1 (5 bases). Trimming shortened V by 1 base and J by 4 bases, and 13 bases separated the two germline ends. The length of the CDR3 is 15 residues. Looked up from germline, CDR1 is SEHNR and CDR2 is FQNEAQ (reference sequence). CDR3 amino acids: CASSLVGGTGTEAFF. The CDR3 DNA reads TGTGCCAGCAGCTTAGTCGGGGGAACCGGCACTGAAGCTTTCTTT.

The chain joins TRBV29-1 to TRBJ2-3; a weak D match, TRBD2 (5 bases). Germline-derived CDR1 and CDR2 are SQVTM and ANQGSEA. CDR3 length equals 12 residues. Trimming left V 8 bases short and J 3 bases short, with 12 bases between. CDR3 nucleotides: TGCAGCCTAGGACCGGGGACAGATACGCAGTATTTT. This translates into CSLGPGTDTQYF.

The CDR3: CASSKGTANTGELFF. In DNA, the CDR3 is TGTGCCAGCTCGAAAGGGACAGCGAACACCGGGGAGCTGTTTTTT. The chain couples TRBV18 to TRBJ2-2; 7 bases are shared with TRBD1. From germline, CDR1 is KGHSH and CDR2 LQKENI. J lost 0 bases, V lost 6 bases, and 4 bases had no gene match. The CDR3 sequence is 15 residues long.

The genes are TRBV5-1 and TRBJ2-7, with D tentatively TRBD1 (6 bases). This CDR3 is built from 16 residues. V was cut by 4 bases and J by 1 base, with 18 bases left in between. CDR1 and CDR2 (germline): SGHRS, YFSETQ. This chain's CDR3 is CASSPDRPTNSYEQYF. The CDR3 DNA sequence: TGCGCCAGCAGCCCGGACAGACCGACAAATTCCTACGAGCAGTACTTC.

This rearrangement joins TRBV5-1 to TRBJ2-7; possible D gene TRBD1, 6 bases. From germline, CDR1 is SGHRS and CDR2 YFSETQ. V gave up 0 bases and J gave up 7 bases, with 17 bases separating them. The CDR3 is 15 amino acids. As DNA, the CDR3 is TGCGCCAGCAGCTTGGGAGTTGGGGGCGAGGGGGAGCAGTACTTC. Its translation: CASSLGVGGEGEQYF.

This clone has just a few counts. The CDR3 spells CASSLDGPGSISSPLHF. The CDR3 bases are TGCGCCAGCAGCTTGGATGGTCCTGGTAGTATTAGTTCACCCCTCCACTTT. The rearrangement joins TRBV5-1 to TRBJ1-6; no definite D call. The ends were cut back, 0 bases at V and 9 bases at J, with 19 bases in the middle. The CDR3 runs to 17 residues. Per germline, CDR1 SGHRS and CDR2 YFSETQ.

The CDR3 coding sequence is TGTGCCACCGGACACTCGAACACCGGGGAGCTGTTTTTT. Amino acid sequence: CATGHSNTGELFF. The genes are TRBV28 and TRBJ2-2; D may be TRBD1 (5 bases). The CDR3 covers 13 residues. V lost 10 bases to trimming and J lost 0 bases, with 9 bases between them. From germline, CDR1 is MDHEN and CDR2 SYDVKM.

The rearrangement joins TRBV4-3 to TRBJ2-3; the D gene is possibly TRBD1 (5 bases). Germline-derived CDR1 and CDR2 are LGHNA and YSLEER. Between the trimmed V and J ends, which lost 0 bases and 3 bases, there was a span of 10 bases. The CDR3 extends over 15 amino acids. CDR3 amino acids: CASSQDIGVTDTQYF. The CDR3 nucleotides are TGCGCCAGCAGCCAAGATATAGGGGTTACAGATACGCAGTATTTT.

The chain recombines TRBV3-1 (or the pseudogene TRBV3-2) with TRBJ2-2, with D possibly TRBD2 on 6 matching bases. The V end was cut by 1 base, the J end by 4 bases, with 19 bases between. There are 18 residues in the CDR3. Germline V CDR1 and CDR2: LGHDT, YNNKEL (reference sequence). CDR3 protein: CASSQGEMAGYPTGELFF. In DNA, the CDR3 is TGTGCCAGCAGCCAAGGAGAGATGGCGGGGTACCCCACCGGGGAGCTGTTTTTT.

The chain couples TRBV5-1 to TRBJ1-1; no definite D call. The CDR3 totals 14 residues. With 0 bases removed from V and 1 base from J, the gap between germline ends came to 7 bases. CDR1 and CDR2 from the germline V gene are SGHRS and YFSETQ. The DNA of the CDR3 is TGCGCCAGCAGCTTGGCGGTTCAGAACACTGAAGCTTTCTTT. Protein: CASSLAVQNTEAFF. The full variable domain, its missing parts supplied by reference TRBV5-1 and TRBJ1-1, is KAGVTQTPRYLIKTRGQQVTLSCSPISGHRSVSWYQQTPGQGLQFLFEYFSETQRNKGNFPGRFSGRQFSNSRSEMNVSTLELGDSALYLCASSLAVQNTEAFFGQGTRLTVV.

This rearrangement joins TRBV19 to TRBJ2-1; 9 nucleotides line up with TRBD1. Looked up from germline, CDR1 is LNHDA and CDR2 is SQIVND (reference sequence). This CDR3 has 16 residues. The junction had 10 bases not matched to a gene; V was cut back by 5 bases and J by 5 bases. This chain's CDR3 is CASSPGTGWSNNEQFF. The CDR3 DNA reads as TGTGCCAGTAGTCCCGGGACAGGGTGGAGTAACAATGAGCAGTTCTTC.

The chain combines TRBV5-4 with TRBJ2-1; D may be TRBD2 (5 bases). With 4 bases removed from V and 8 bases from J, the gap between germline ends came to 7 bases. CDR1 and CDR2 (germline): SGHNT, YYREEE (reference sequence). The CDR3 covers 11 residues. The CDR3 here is CASSHGDEQFF. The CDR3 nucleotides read TGTGCCAGCAGCCACGGGGATGAGCAGTTCTTC.

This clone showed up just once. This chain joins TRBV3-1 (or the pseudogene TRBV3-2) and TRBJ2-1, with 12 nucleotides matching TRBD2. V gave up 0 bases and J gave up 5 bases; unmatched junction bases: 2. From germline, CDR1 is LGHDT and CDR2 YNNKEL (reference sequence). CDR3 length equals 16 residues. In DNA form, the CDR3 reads TGTGCCAGCAGCCAAGAGAGGACTAGCGGGAACAATGAGCAGTTCTTC. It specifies CASSQERTSGNNEQFF.